This T cell receptor beta chain was captured by sequencing in a study of blood T cell repertoires in COVID-19. Study-level information: In each case, the material was cDNA or gDNA derived from T cells, B-cell-depleted T cells, or PBMCs.

V gave up 7 bases and J gave up 2 bases; unmatched junction bases: 7. The CDR3 covers 14 residues. CDR1 and CDR2 (germline): MNHEY, SVGAGI. Here immunoSEQ multiplex PCR was the method, and the copy in TCRdb shows in-frame clones only, minus some. The table has more than 200,000 clones, about 80% seen once. V gene TRBV6-5 combines with J gene TRBJ2-5, with 7 bases identical to TRBD2. The source is a man aged 45-65 years with active or convalescent COVID-19. The sample comprised peripheral blood. The CDR3 here is CASTEWGGQETQYF. The CDR3 DNA reads as TGTGCCAGCACCGAGTGGGGGGGGCAAGAGACCCAGTACTTC.